In its sample, the clone carrying this T cell receptor (beta chain) was seen many times. Its matching antigen is unknown. These data come from a study of breast tumors, draining lymph nodes, adjacent tissues. Study results and limitations: Most tumor T cells seemingly derive from lymph node, then expand in tumor. Compared with lymph nodes, tumors were less diverse; compared with nontumor tissue, more. Compared with basal-like, luminal-like tumors shared significantly more repertoire with nontumor tissue.

Germline V CDR1 and CDR2: SGHVS, FQNEAQ. This CDR3 has 14 residues. Trimming cost V 4 bases and J 0 bases, with 7 bases left between them. TCRdb re-derived calls from the multiplex PCR reads in MiXCR, one entry per CDR3 protein. The table records fewer than 90,000 distinct CDR3 sequences, approximately 31% of them present only once. Axillary draining lymph nodes of breast cancer patients supplied the node samples. The sequenced material came from axillary lymph node tissue. This clonotype originated in a female donor with breast cancer. Some clones in this sample may be carry-over from other donors' samples. This rearrangement joins TRBV7-8 to TRBJ1-3; D uncertain. The CDR3 nucleotides are TGTGCCAGCAGCTCCACCCGCTCTGGAAACACCATATATTTT. Translating gives CASSSTRSGNTIYF.